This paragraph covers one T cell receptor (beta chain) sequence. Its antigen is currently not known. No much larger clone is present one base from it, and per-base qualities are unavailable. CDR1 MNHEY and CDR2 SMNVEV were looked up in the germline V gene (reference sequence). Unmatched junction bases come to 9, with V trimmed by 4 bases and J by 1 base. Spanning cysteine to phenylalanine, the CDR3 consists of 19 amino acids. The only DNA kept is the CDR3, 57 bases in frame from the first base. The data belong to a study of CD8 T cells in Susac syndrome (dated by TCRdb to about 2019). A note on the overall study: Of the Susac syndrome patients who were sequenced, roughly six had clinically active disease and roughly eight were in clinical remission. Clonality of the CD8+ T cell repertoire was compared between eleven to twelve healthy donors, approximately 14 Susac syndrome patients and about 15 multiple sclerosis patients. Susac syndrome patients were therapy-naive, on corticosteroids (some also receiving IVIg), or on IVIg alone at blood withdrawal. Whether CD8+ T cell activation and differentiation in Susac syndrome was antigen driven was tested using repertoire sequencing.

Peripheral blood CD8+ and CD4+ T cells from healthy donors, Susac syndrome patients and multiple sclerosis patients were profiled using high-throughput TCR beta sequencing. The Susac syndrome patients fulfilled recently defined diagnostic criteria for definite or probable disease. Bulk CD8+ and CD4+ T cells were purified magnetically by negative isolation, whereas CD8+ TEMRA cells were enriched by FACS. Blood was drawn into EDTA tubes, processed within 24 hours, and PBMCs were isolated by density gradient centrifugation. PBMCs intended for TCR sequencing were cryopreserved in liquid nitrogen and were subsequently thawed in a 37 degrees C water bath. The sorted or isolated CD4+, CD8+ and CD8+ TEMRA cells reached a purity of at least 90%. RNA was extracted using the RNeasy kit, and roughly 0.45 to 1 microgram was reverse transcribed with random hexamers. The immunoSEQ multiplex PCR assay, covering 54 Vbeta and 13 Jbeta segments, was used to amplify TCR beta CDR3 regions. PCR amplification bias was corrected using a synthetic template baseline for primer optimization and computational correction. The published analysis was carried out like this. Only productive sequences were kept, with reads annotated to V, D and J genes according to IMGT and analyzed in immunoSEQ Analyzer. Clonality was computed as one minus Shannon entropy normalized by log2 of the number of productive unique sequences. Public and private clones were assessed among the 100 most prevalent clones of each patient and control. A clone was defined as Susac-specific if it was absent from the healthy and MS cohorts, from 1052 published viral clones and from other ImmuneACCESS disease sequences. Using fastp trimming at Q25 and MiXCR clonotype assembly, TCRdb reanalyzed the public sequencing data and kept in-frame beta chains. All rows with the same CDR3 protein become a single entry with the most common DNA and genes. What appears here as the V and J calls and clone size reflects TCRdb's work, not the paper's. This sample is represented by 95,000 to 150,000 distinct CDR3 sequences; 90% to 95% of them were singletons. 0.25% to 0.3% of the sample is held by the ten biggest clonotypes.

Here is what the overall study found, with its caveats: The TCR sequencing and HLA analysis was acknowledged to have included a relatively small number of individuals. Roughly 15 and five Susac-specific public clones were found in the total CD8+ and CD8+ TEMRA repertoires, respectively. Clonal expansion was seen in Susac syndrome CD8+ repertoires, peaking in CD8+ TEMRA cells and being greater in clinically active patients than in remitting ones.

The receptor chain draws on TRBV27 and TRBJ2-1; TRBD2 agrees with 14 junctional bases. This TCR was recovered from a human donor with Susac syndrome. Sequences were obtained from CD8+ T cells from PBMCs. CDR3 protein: CASSYPTSGGAESYNEQFF. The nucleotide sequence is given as TGTGCCAGCAGTTACCCGACTAGCGGGGGGGCCGAATCCTACAATGAGCAGTTCTTC.